The T cell receptor beta chain described here comes from a study of breast tumors, draining lymph nodes, adjacent tissues. This clonotype was picked up many times. Its antigen is undetermined. Findings and caveats of the study: Data fit most tumor T cells coming from lymph node, expanding in tumor. Luminal-like breast cancer showed significantly higher tumor–nontumor repertoire similarity than basal-like. The lymph node origin of tumor T cells was framed as consistent with a hypothesis, not demonstrated. Tumors had less TCR diversity than lymph nodes, more than nontumor tissue.

Germline CDR1 is DFQATT and CDR2 is SNEGSKA (reference sequence). Trimming took off 6 bases at V and 2 bases at J, with 9 bases between the two ends. The CDR3 is 12 residues long. Axillary draining lymph nodes of breast cancer patients supplied the node samples. Each CDR3 protein gets one entry after TCRdb re-called the multiplex PCR reads with MiXCR. The sample shows approximately 200,000 distinct CDR3 sequences, roughly 31% of them seen only once. This TCR derives from a female donor with breast cancer. Some clones in this sample may be carry-over from other donors' samples. The sequenced sample was axillary lymph node tissue. The chain joins TRBV20-1 to TRBJ2-3; possibly TRBD2 for D (5 bases). DNA for the CDR3: TGCAGTGCCGAGGGCCTCACAGATACGCAGTATTTT. Its translation is CSAEGLTDTQYF.